This is a list of T cell receptor beta chains from one sample in a study of cytomegalovirus exposure and HLA in healthy donors. TCRdb's table, derived via immunoSEQ multiplex PCR, lists solely in-frame clones and lacks some. The sample yields approximately 100,000 clones, around 67% seen once. The sequencing input was PBMCs. The origin of the receptors is a man aged 50 to 60 in good health and CMV-seronegative. CDR3s include the opening cysteine and the closing phenylalanine or tryptophan.

j_call v_call cdr3_aa
TRBJ1-2 TRBV4-1 CASSLGTEVSYGYTF
TRBJ2-5 TRBV10-3 CAIAQGGERGVAETQYF
TRBJ1-6 TRBV7-8 CASSLEGGFRGPYNSPLHF
TRBJ2-1 TRBV11-2 CASSTGQGKSEQFF
TRBJ2-5 TRBV29-1 CSVAPGQQETQYF
TRBJ2-2 TRBV2 CASSGKGRLAGELFF
TRBJ2-7 TRBV7-9 CSSSLEPGGLYEQYF
. TRBV7-9 CASSPPGTGGLSYEQYF
TRBJ1-4 TRBV10-2 CASRWQFMTNEKLFF
TRBJ2-7 TRBV11-2 CASSQIGLAGRYEQYF